One TCR beta chain is described in this entry. It lacks a known antigen. One end of the junction varies from germline; a read error may be responsible. Other nucleotide sequences in the sample specify the same CDR3. The record originates from a study of cytomegalovirus exposure and HLA in healthy donors (TCRdb year 2017). For the study in its entirety: According to an earlier analysis of around 600 of the donors, about 179 million T cells yielded 117 million unique TCR beta sequences and approximately 280 Gb of sequence data. An early release covering 500 to 750 HLA-typed donors comprised about 320 gigabases of sequencing data and tens of millions of unique TCR sequences. Of the 300 to 450 genotyped donors, approximately 83% fell in the genetic ancestry cluster associated with self-reported Caucasian donors. The aim of the study was to test whether cataloging public T cell receptors could identify signatures of past pathogen exposure. The T cell repertoires of about 700 subjects were profiled by immunosequencing and related to cytomegalovirus serostatus. Along with the 666-subject first cohort, a separate validation cohort of some 130 different subjects was used. The study combined high-throughput TCR immunosequencing, statistical association of individual TCRs with disease status, and machine learning to predict cytomegalovirus infection status. In a later analysis, previously published TCR beta repertoires from 666 donors were re-analyzed and high-resolution HLA genotyping was added so that TCR occurrence patterns could be studied. Rather than drawing on any new phenotypic data, the later analysis identified candidate immune exposures from TCR beta sequences and the way those sequences occurred across donors. An earlier analysis of 500 to 650 of the donors applied high-throughput TCR beta sequencing to assess whether each TCR beta V gene segment acted as functional or pseudogenic. Alongside the repertoire data, information on donor age, sex, ethnicity and CMV serostatus was compiled. Genome-wide SNP genotypes for about 65% of the roughly 670 donors were used in a later genetic analysis, which treated that subset as a discovery cohort. All discovery cohort repertoires had been generated on a single sequencing platform. Both class I and class II loci were covered by HLA typing, at four-digit resolution. Typing coverage differed by locus: A, B, C, DRB1 and DQB1 were typed in about 620-640 donors, DQA1 in about 510, DPA1 in around 610, and DPB1 in roughly 450. Roughly 5 DR-DQ haplotypes were treated as single units for association and clustering because of strong linkage in the cohort. Across some 400 genotyped donors of the cohort, an average of about 240,000 unique TCR beta nucleotide sequences per donor were sequenced, and roughly 17% of those sequences were non-productive.

From a lookup of the germline V gene (reference sequence), CDR1 and CDR2 are GTSNPN and SVGIG. The CDR3 runs 15 residues from the cysteine to the phenylalanine. Only the CDR3 part of the read is kept: 45 bases, read in frame from the first base. Library preparation employed the immunoSEQ multiplex PCR assay. The multiplex PCR relied on a mix of 60 forward primers for TCR Vbeta segments and 13 reverse primers for TCR Jbeta segments. The CDR3 region of rearranged TCR beta genes was amplified from genomic DNA by a multiplex PCR assay. Amplified TCR beta libraries were sequenced as 87-base-pair reads on the Illumina HiSeq System. On the authors' methods: In a later analysis, about 80 million unique TCR beta chains were counted across the approximately 640 repertoires, and about 9.9 million of these chains were shared by at least two donors. Raw reads were error-corrected and collapsed into unique sequences with a nearest-neighbor algorithm that merged closely related sequences to remove PCR and sequencing errors. Alignment of CDR3 sequences to IMGT reference sequences was used to assign V, D and J gene segments. For a sequence to be retained, a match of at least six nucleotides to both a V gene segment and a J gene segment was required. A rearrangement was called productive if the CDR3 had no stop codons and remained in frame with V and J, and every other rearrangement was called non-productive. Following IMGT convention, CDR3 was defined as the stretch from the second conserved V-encoded cysteine to the conserved J-encoded phenylalanine. Sequences without an unambiguous match to a single V gene segment were excluded from the earlier analysis of 500 to 700 of the donors. In an earlier analysis of 450 to 700 of the donors, V segments were called functional above 56.7% productive rearrangements and were called segregating when the between-donor standard deviation exceeded 5%. A statistical classification framework was built to diagnose cytomegalovirus status from the catalog of TCR beta chain sequences. V and J gene assignment, in a later analysis, came from comparing TCR nucleotide sequences with IMGT/GENE-DB human TR gene sequences. Using the TCRdist pipeline, a later analysis assigned CDR3 sequences along with most-parsimonious VDJ recombination scenarios. In a later analysis, each TCR beta chain was defined by its CDR3 amino acid sequence together with its V-gene family, and reads without a unique V-gene family were excluded. A later analysis removed 500 to 600 highly shared, low-generation-probability nucleotide sequences to deal with suspected cross-contamination and a sequencing artifact. In a later analysis, a clonal expansion index was calculated for each public chain from normalized within-repertoire ranks of inferred template counts. Generation probabilities in a later analysis came from a VDJ recombination model fitted to out-of-frame rearrangements, and those results were checked against IGoR. A later analysis scored TCR-TCR, TCR-HLA and TCR-CMV co-occurrence with hypergeometric tests, applying a repertoire-size bias correction to TCR pairs. To estimate false discovery rates, a later analysis permuted the HLA or CMV assignments 20 times. In a later analysis, co-occurring TCRs were grouped using DBSCAN, and TCRdist sequence similarity was added for clustering within HLA-allele-positive subsets. Co-occurrence clustering excluded repertoires with fewer than 30,000 or more than 120,000 public chains, plus five with anomalous nucleotide sharing. TCRdb provides this immuneACCESS table in a form limited to in-frame rearrangements. Some clones are lacking; in checked studies, under half of them reflect an unresolved V gene, and why the rest are absent is not known. V and J calls and clone size are those listed in that table; D and trimming were worked out from the DNA. The sample table contains roughly 120,000 clones; only one count was recorded for roughly four fifths of them. In total, the top ten clones hold 1.6% of the sample.

The paper's findings and limits, for the study overall: The classifier was reported to diagnose cytomegalovirus status with high specificity and sensitivity in both the original cohort and the validation cohort. Some IMGT-functional V segments, including TRBV6-2 and TRBV6-3, could not be told apart with the 87-base-pair reads, so those segments were excluded. The presence/absence analyses assumed that sequencing depth was roughly uniform across donors, and that assumption may not be true. Because HLA typing was unavailable for some donors at each locus, only the typed subset was used in association tests. Assigning TCR associations to individual alleles was difficult when HLA alleles, especially DR and DQ, strongly co-occurred. According to a later analysis, parvovirus B19, influenza, CMV and Epstein-Barr virus appeared linked to several top co-occurrence clusters. A further reported finding was that TCR beta sequences accurately predicted the HLA-A and HLA-B alleles for most subjects in the first cohort. In a later analysis, most CMV-associated TCR beta chains were found to appear HLA-restricted, with HLA associations seemingly driven largely by CMV exposure. Broadly in line with IMGT annotations, most TCR beta V segments showed up in productive rearrangements about 87% or about 30% of the time in an earlier analysis of several hundred of the donors. In this cohort, only TCR beta chains were sequenced, and detectable features were limited by the absence of alpha or paired-chain data. A later analysis associated roughly 17,000 TCR beta sequences with specific HLA alleles at a false discovery rate of 0.05. In a later analysis, the rate of TCR association differed among HLA loci, with DRB1 alleles having the most associated TCRs and HLA-C alleles having the fewest. In vitro tests confirmed that a few of the cytomegalovirus-associated TCR beta chains recognize cytomegalovirus antigens. An association between a missense DCLRE1C variant and V-gene and J-gene trimming of TCR beta chains was found in a later genetic analysis and replicated in an independent cohort. A total of some 180 TCR beta chains were listed by the study as associated with cytomegalovirus. Because counts were too low, roughly 16 rarely observed V segments, including chromosome 9 orphons, were excluded from the earlier analysis of several hundred of the donors. Correlated functional status among segregating V segments might reflect linkage disequilibrium, but an unknown experimental factor could not be ruled out. CMV serostatus was the only immune exposure information available for the cohort. A cluster of highly shared sequence variants was judged likely to be a technical artifact of the sequencing pipeline. In a later analysis, HLA-associated TCR beta chains showed more clonal expansion and lower generation probabilities than non-associated chains that were equally common. In a later genetic analysis, fewer N-insertions in productive TCRs were reported among donors in an Asian-associated ancestry cluster than the roughly 670-donor mean. According to the authors, the approach could potentially be generalized to other disease states and immunological phenotypes. Most TCR sequences were observed very rarely across donors, whereas some public TCRs were present in many individuals.

The cohort was made up of 666 healthy bone marrow donors. All cohort members were sampled while nominally healthy, although unrecorded immune exposures were likely present. The donor tested CMV seronegative and was one of the 352 seronegative cohort members. Every donor gave a peripheral blood sample, and the peripheral blood mononuclear cells from that sample were used for TCR beta sequencing. The Qiagen DNeasy Blood Extraction Kit was used to extract genomic DNA from the blood cell samples. The sequenced material came from PBMCs. Recombination joined TRBV30 with TRBJ1-6; TRBD1 is a weak D gene call, 5 bases matching. This TCR was recovered from a woman aged 18-29 years in good health and CMV-seronegative. The nucleotide sequence is TGTGCCTGGAGTGTCCAGGGCGCATATAATTCCCCCCTCCACTTT. Its amino acids are CAWSVQGAYNSPLHF.